This T cell receptor beta chain was sequenced during a study of T cells of healthy individuals. Germline V CDR1 and CDR2: LNHNV, YYDKDF (reference sequence). Losses at the gene ends were 4 bases for V and 3 bases for J; bases not matched to a gene: 7. This CDR3 region has 15 residues. This clonotype came up a few times. TCRdb reprocessed the 5' RACE reads with MiXCR, giving one entry per CDR3 protein. The sample records tens of thousands of distinct CDR3 sequences, roughly 14% being singletons. This TCR derives from a human donor in good health. The chain employs TRBV15 and TRBJ2-3; 7 positions agree with TRBD2. DNA of the CDR3: TGTGCCACCAGCACCTGGGGGGGGAAAACAGATACGCAGTATTTT. It encodes CATSTWGGKTDTQYF.